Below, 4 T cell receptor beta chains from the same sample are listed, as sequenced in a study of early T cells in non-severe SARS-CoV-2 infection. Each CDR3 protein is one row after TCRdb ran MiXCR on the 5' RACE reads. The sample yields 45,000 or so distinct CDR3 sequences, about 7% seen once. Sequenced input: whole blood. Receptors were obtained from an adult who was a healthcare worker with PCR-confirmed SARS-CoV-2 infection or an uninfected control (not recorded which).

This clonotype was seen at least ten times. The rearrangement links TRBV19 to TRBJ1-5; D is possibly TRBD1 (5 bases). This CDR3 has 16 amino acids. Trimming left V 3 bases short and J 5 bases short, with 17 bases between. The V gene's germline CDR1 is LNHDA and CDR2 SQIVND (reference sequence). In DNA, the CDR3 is TGTGCCAGTAGTATGGGGACGCGGGGGGACTATCAGCCCCAGCATTTT. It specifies CASSMGTRGDYQPQHF.

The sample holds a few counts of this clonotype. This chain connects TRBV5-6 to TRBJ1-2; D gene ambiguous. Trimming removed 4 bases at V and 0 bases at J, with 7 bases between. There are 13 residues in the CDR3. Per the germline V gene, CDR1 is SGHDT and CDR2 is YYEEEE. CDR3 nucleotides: TGTGCCAGCAGCCACGACGCTAACTATGGCTACACCTTC. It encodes CASSHDANYGYTF.

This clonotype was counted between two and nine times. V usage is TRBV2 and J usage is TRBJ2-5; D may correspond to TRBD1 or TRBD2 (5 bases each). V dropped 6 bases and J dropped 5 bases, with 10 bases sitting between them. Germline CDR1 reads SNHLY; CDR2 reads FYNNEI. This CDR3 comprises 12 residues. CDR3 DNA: TGTGCCAGCAGGGGGGACGACGAGACCCAGTACTTC. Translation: CASRGDDETQYF.

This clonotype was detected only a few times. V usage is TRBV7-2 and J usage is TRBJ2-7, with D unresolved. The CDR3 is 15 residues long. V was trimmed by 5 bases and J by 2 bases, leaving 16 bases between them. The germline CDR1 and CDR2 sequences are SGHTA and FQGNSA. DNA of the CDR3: TGTGCCAGCAGCCCCTTTACCATCGGCACCTACGAGCAGTACTTC. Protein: CASSPFTIGTYEQYF.